A selection of T cell receptor beta chains follows, all from one sample in a study of T cell clusters in autoimmune cytopenias. Reprocessing the multiplex PCR reads, TCRdb reports a single entry for every CDR3 protein and omits DNA. The sample holds 8,000 to 9,500 distinct CDR3 sequences. Sequencing used peripheral blood. The origin of the receptors is a human donor with an autoimmune cytopenia or autoimmune hepatitis (not recorded which). Both conserved end residues are part of each CDR3. Fields, in order: J gene, V gene, clone size, CDR3 protein. The size of a clone is reported for some rows only, either as once, few or many, or as a class for expanded clones.

J gene: TRBJ1-6; V gene: TRBV12-3/TRBV12-4; clone size: medium-sized; CDR3 protein: CASSLGLPNSPLHF
J gene: TRBJ2-3; V gene: TRBV10-3; clone size: .; CDR3 protein: CAIGERGGEDTQYF
J gene: TRBJ2-7; V gene: TRBV2; clone size: .; CDR3 protein: CASSAVAYEQYF
J gene: TRBJ2-7; V gene: TRBV11-2; clone size: .; CDR3 protein: CASSHSIPAGGSYEQYF
J gene: TRBJ1-2; V gene: TRBV29-1; clone size: medium-sized; CDR3 protein: CSVLFYWDGRNYGYTF
J gene: TRBJ1-1; V gene: TRBV18; clone size: .; CDR3 protein: CASSPRGLATEAFF
J gene: TRBJ1-1; V gene: TRBV18; clone size: .; CDR3 protein: CASSALRGDGTEAFF
J gene: TRBJ2-5; V gene: TRBV7-3; clone size: medium-sized; CDR3 protein: CASSRGVSETQYF
J gene: TRBJ2-5; V gene: TRBV10-2; clone size: .; CDR3 protein: CASSKGQGLTQYF
J gene: TRBJ2-7; V gene: TRBV7-9; clone size: .; CDR3 protein: CASSLEGTGVYEQYF
J gene: TRBJ1-1; V gene: TRBV5-6; clone size: .; CDR3 protein: CASSWGTGMNTEAFF
J gene: TRBJ2-1; V gene: TRBV7-7; clone size: .; CDR3 protein: CASSQGLAGPIYNEQFF
J gene: TRBJ2-1; V gene: TRBV20-1; clone size: medium-sized; CDR3 protein: CSARDTVQRRQFF
J gene: TRBJ2-5; V gene: TRBV5-1; clone size: .; CDR3 protein: CASSLDGTGEVQYF
J gene: TRBJ2-5; V gene: TRBV20-1; clone size: .; CDR3 protein: CSARLSTSGGRETQYF
J gene: TRBJ1-1; V gene: TRBV5-4; clone size: .; CDR3 protein: CASSLAGRRRNTEAFF